This T cell receptor (beta chain) was obtained from a study of T cell responses to AZD1222 COVID-19 vaccine. In regard to this clone: As yet, its antigen is unknown. The sample carries other DNA sequences with the same CDR3.

Regarding the study as a whole: Nearly half of the spike-specific TCRs reportedly recognize variant regions that carry no mutations. In all cases, repertoires were sampled only after the peak T cell response. Donor demographics were predominantly white British with a female majority; clonal diversity may be underestimated.

Produced via immunoSEQ multiplex PCR; TCRdb's table is partial and in-frame only. The sample lists 120,000 to 150,000 clones, about 89% occurring once. The sample consisted of peripheral blood, taken 28 days after the second dose of the MenACWY control vaccine. The receptor was isolated from an adult who received the MenACWY meningococcal vaccine as a control.

The CDR3 region is CASSPQGYGYTF. The CDR3 bases are TGTGCCAGCAGCCCCCAAGGCTATGGCTACACCTTC. The chain has TRBV28 and TRBJ1-2; D call uncertain. The CDR3 consists of 12 residues. The V gene's germline CDR1 is MDHEN and CDR2 SYDVKM. Trimming stripped 6 bases from V and 4 bases from J, with 9 bases between.